This T cell receptor beta chain was documented in a study of T-cell memory formation after mild COVID-19. Background on the study: Largely donor-specific TCR clusters were found.

V was trimmed by 4 bases and J by 6 bases, leaving 6 bases between them. The CDR3 sequence is 12 residues long. Germline values: CDR1 SNHLY, CDR2 FYNNEI. TCRdb re-called the 5' RACE reads through MiXCR, storing one row per CDR3 protein. The sample consists of 35,000 to 45,000 distinct CDR3 sequences, 7.3% of them appearing once. This clonotype showed up many times. The chain uses TRBV2 and TRBJ1-4; TRBD1 might be the D (6 bases). The TCR comes from a man aged 18 to 30 who had mild COVID-19 (a few samples of this study predate the infection). Cell type and time point are not known. The sequenced sample consisted of PBMCs or a T cell subset sorted from them (not recorded which). The CDR3 is CASSGTDEKLFF. In DNA, the CDR3 is TGTGCCAGCAGTGGGACAGATGAAAAACTGTTTTTT.